This TCR beta chain is drawn from a study of human T cells and chemical hapten exposure. Time point: patch test 1, 2 weeks after DPC sensitization. Treatment noted: therapeutic diphenylcyclopropenone sensitization with weekly scalp DPC. TCRdb processed the RACE reads anew with MiXCR; each CDR3 protein has one entry. This sample has 74,000 or so distinct CDR3 sequences, with 10% to 15% found just once. The CDR3 runs 16 residues. Germline V gene sequence: CDR1 KGHDR, CDR2 SFDVKD. J lost 6 bases, V lost 4 bases, and 11 bases had no gene match. This clonotype has at least ten counts. This sequence originates from a woman in her sixties with alopecia areata. Some clones in this sample may be carry-over from other donors' samples. This chain links TRBV24-1 with TRBJ2-3, with 8 bases fitting TRBD1. Specimen: whole blood, collected in connection with sensitization to the hapten diphenylcyclopropenone (DPC). CDR3 coding DNA: TGTGCCACCAGTGACCAGTCCGGGACAGGTGAGGATACGCAGTATTTT. Amino acids: CATSDQSGTGEDTQYF.